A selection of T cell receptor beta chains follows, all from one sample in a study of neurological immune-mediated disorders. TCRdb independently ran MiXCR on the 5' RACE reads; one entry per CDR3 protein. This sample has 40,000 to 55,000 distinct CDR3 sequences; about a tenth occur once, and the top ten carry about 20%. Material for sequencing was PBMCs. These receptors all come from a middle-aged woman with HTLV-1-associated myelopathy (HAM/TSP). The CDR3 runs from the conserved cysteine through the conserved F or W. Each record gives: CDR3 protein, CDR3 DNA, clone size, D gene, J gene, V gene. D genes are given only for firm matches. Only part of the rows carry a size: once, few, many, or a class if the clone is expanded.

CASSLEGLASGGAYEQFF,TGTGCCAGCAGTTTAGAGGGGTTGGCTAGCGGGGGGGCTTATGAGCAGTTCTTC,many,TRBD2,TRBJ2-1,TRBV12-3/TRBV12-4
CASSSAGGWELFF,TGTGCCAGCAGCTCAGCGGGGGGGTGGGAGCTGTTTTTT,-,TRBD2,TRBJ2-2,TRBV7-8
CASSKTKDRIHIQYF,TGTGCCAGCAGCAAAACCAAGGACAGGATCCACATTCAGTACTTC,many,-,TRBJ2-4,TRBV21-1
CSARPPGQGARNQPQHF,TGCAGTGCTAGACCTCCGGGACAGGGGGCGAGGAATCAGCCCCAGCATTTT,many,TRBD1,TRBJ1-5,TRBV20-1
CSAWGTGESYEQYF,TGCAGTGCTTGGGGGACAGGCGAGAGCTACGAGCAGTACTTC,many,TRBD1,TRBJ2-7,TRBV20-1
CATSRDRGSGNTIYF,TGTGCCACCAGCAGAGATCGGGGGTCTGGAAACACCATATATTTT,many,-,TRBJ1-3,TRBV15
CATSRDQWASGVVRAKNIQYF,TGTGCCACCAGCAGAGATCAGTGGGCTAGCGGGGTGGTAAGAGCCAAAAACATTCAGTACTTC,many,TRBD2,TRBJ2-4,TRBV15
CAISSGTSIADTQYF,TGTGCCATCAGTTCCGGGACTAGCATAGCAGATACGCAGTATTTT,many,TRBD2,TRBJ2-3,TRBV10-3
CASSQRAVTYANTGELFF,TGTGCCAGCAGTCAGCGGGCTGTAACTTACGCGAACACCGGGGAGCTGTTTTTT,many,-,TRBJ2-2,TRBV27
CASSASSGNIQYF,TGTGCCAGCAGTGCTAGCTCTGGAAACATTCAGTACTTC,many,-,TRBJ2-4,TRBV12-3/TRBV12-4
CAISEPRDPPQYF,TGTGCCATCAGTGAACCCCGGGACCCTCCGCAGTATTTT,many,-,TRBJ2-3,TRBV10-3
CASSPRHRVWVSGGQNTGELFF,TGCGCCAGCAGCCCTCGCCATCGAGTTTGGGTTAGCGGGGGCCAGAACACCGGGGAGCTGTTTTTT,many,TRBD2,TRBJ2-2,TRBV5-1
CASSLILATGELFF,TGCGCCAGCAGCCTTATACTAGCTACCGGGGAGCTGTTTTTT,many,-,TRBJ2-2,TRBV4-1
CASSYRGYSNQPQHF,TGTGCCAGCAGCTATCGGGGGTATAGCAATCAGCCCCAGCATTTT,many,-,TRBJ1-5,TRBV7-2
CASSPDRGHETQYF,TGTGCCAGCAGCCCGGACAGGGGGCATGAGACCCAGTACTTC,many,TRBD1,TRBJ2-5,TRBV7-6
CASSLNTEDFF,TGCGCCAGCAGCCTGAACACTGAAGATTTCTTT,-,-,TRBJ1-1,TRBV5-1
CASRRSYRGNVVNTEAFF,TGCGCCAGCAGACGCAGTTACAGGGGGAACGTCGTGAACACTGAAGCTTTCTTT,many,TRBD1,TRBJ1-1,TRBV4-3
CSARTGGGNTIYF,TGCAGTGCAAGGACAGGAGGAGGAAACACCATATATTTT,many,TRBD1,TRBJ1-3,TRBV20-1
CASSTGGNQPQHF,TGTGCCAGCAGTACAGGGGGAAATCAGCCCCAGCATTTT,many,TRBD1,TRBJ1-5,TRBV2
CSARPDLTEAFF,TGCAGTGCTAGACCGGACTTGACTGAAGCTTTCTTT,many,-,TRBJ1-1,TRBV20-1
CASSSAGGPNEKLFF,TGTGCCAGCAGCTCCGCGGGGGGCCCCAATGAAAAACTGTTTTTT,many,-,TRBJ1-4,TRBV7-2
CASSLGQQETQYF,TGTGCCAGCAGCTTAGGACAGCAAGAGACCCAGTACTTC,many,-,TRBJ2-5,TRBV7-2
CAIRDSYEQYF,TGTGCCATCAGAGACAGCTACGAGCAGTACTTC,many,-,TRBJ2-7,TRBV10-3
CASRGDNYGYTF,TGTGCCAGCAGAGGCGATAACTATGGCTACACCTTC,-,-,TRBJ1-2,TRBV25-1
CASSEYRRVLGTGDLFF,TGTGCCAGCAGTGAATATCGGAGGGTGCTTGGTACCGGGGACCTGTTTTTT,once,-,TRBJ2-2,TRBV25-1
CASSPDRGLGEAFF,TGTGCCAGCAGCCCGGACAGGGGGCTTGGTGAAGCTTTCTTT,many,TRBD1,TRBJ1-1,TRBV7-8
CASKGDGTYEQYF,TGCGCCAGCAAGGGGGACGGCACCTACGAGCAGTACTTC,many,-,TRBJ2-7,TRBV5-1
CSAEDSGGPTPHEQYF,TGCAGTGCAGAAGATAGCGGGGGTCCTACCCCCCACGAGCAGTACTTC,many,TRBD2,TRBJ2-7,TRBV20-1
CASNGGANSYNEQFF,TGTGCCAGCAATGGAGGGGCCAACTCCTACAATGAGCAGTTCTTC,many,-,TRBJ2-1,TRBV27
CARGGSVEQYF,TGTGCCAGGGGGGGGTCGGTGGAGCAGTACTTC,many,TRBD2,TRBJ2-7,TRBV6-5
CASSLGRGSSTDTQYF,TGCGCCAGCAGCTTGGGAAGGGGGAGTAGCACAGATACGCAGTATTTT,many,-,TRBJ2-3,TRBV5-1
CSARRLAGVTLTETQYF,TGCAGTGCTAGGCGACTAGCGGGGGTAACGTTGACAGAGACCCAGTACTTC,many,TRBD2,TRBJ2-5,TRBV20-1
CASSFALAGLSYEQYF,TGTGCCAGCAGTTTCGCCCTAGCGGGGCTCTCCTACGAGCAGTACTTC,many,TRBD2,TRBJ2-7,TRBV28
CASTPAGGRSDTQYF,TGCGCCAGCACTCCTGCGGGGGGGCGCTCAGATACGCAGTATTTT,many,TRBD2,TRBJ2-3,TRBV5-1
CASSPRPFQGGTEAFF,TGTGCCAGCTCACCCCGTCCCTTCCAGGGAGGTACTGAAGCTTTCTTT,many,-,TRBJ1-1,TRBV18
CSVVSDRGRSYEQYF,TGCAGCGTTGTTTCAGACAGGGGGCGCAGCTACGAGCAGTACTTC,many,TRBD1,TRBJ2-7,TRBV29-1
CAISRKQDRGPADTQYF,TGTGCCATCAGTCGGAAACAGGACAGGGGGCCGGCAGATACGCAGTATTTT,medium-sized,TRBD1,TRBJ2-3,TRBV10-3